This T cell receptor beta chain was observed in a study of read filtering for tumor transcriptome and immune sequencing. As for the study in general: DNase treatment preceded whole-transcriptome library preparation.

As concerns this clonotype: A much larger clone sits a single nucleotide away, making a read error possible.

This CDR3 contains 13 residues. The germline V gene encodes CDR1 DFQATT and CDR2 SNEGSKA (reference sequence). From around 440 ng of RNA, a library with molecular barcoded alpha/delta and beta/gamma adaptors was made. TCRdb independently ran MiXCR on the reads; one entry per CDR3 protein. Of 43,000 or so distinct CDR3 sequences listed, about 20% are singletons. The TCR comes from a donor aged 40 or older with multiple myeloma. The V gene is TRBV20-1, the J gene TRBJ2-6; possibly TRBD1 for D (5 bases). Sample: a population of CD138-negative cells sorted from bone marrow. The CDR3 coding sequence is TGCAGTGCTATTGACTCTGGGGCCGACGTCCTGACTTTC. Translating gives CSAIDSGADVLTF.